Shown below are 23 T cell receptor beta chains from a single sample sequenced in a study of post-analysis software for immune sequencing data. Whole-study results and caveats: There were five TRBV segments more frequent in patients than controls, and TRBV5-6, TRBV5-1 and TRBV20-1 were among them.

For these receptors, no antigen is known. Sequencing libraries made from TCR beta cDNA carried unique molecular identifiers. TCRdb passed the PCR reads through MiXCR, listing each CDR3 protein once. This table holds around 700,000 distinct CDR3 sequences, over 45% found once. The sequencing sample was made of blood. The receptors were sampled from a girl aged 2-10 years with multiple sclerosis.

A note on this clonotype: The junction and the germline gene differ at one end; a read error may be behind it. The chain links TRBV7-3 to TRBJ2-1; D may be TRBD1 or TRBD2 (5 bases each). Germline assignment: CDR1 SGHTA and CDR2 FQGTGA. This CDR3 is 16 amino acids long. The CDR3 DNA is TGTGCCAGCAGCTCAAGCCGGGACGGGTCCTACAATAAGCAGTTCTTC. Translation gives CASSSSRDGSYNKQFF.

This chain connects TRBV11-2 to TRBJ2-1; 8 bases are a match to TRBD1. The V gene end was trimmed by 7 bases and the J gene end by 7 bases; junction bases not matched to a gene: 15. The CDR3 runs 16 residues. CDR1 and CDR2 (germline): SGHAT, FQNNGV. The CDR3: CASTQRWTGRLNEQFF. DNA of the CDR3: TGTGCCAGCACCCAAAGGTGGACAGGGAGGCTTAATGAGCAGTTCTTC.

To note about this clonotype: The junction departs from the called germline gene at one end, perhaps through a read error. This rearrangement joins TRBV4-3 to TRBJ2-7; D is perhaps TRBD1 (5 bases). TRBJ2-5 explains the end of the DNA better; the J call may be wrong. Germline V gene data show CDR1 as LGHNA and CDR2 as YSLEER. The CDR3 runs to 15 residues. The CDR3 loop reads CASSQEATAQGTQYF. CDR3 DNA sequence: TGCGCCAGCAGCCAAGAAGCGACAGCCCAAGGGACCCAGTACTTC.

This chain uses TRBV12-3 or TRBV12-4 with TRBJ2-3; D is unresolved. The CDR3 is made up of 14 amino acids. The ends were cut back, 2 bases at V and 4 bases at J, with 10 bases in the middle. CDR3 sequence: CASSLPGPPDTQYF. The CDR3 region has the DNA TGTGCCAGCAGTTTACCGGGCCCCCCAGATACGCAGTATTTT.

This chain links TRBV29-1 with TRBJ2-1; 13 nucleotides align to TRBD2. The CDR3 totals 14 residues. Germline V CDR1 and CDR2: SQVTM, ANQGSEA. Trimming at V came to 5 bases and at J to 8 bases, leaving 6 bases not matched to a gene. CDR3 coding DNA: TGCAGCGTTATACGACTAGCGGGAGGAGATGAGCAGTTCTTC. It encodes CSVIRLAGGDEQFF.

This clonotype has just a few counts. The CDR3 sequence: CASSELGRNTEAFF. The DNA for the CDR3 is TGTGCCAGCAGTGAACTCGGCAGGAATACTGAAGCTTTCTTT. The chain joins TRBV2 to TRBJ1-1; D is uncertain. This CDR3 region has 14 residues. From germline, CDR1 is SNHLY and CDR2 FYNNEI. The V end was cut by 2 bases, the J end by 5 bases, with 12 bases between.

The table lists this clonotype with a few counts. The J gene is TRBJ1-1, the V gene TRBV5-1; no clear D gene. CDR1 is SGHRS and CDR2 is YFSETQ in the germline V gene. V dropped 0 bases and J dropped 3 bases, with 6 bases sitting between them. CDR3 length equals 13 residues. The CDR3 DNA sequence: TGCGCCAGCAGCTTGGACAGATACACTGAAGCTTTCTTT. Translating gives CASSLDRYTEAFF. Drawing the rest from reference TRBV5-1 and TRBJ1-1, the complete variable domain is KAGVTQTPRYLIKTRGQQVTLSCSPISGHRSVSWYQQTPGQGLQFLFEYFSETQRNKGNFPGRFSGRQFSNSRSEMNVSTLELGDSALYLCASSLDRYTEAFFGQGTRLTVV.

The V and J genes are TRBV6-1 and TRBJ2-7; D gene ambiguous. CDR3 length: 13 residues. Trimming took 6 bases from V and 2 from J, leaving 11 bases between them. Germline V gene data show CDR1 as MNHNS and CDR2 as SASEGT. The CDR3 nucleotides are TGTGCCAGCAGGGGTCCGATAGCCTACGAGCAGTACTTC. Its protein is CASRGPIAYEQYF.

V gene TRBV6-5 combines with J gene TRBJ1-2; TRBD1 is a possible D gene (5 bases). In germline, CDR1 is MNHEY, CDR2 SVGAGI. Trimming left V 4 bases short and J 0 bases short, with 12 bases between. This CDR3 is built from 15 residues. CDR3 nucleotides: TGTGCCAGCAGTTCCCCAGACAGAGCTAACTATGGCTACACCTTC. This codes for CASSSPDRANYGYTF.

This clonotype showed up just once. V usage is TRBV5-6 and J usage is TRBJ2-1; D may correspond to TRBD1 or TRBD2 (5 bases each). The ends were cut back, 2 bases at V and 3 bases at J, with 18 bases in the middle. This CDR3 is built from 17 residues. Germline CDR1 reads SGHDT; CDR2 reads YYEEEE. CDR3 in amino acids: CASSFRGLNRGYNEQFF. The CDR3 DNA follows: TGTGCCAGCAGCTTCCGGGGATTGAATAGGGGCTACAATGAGCAGTTCTTC.

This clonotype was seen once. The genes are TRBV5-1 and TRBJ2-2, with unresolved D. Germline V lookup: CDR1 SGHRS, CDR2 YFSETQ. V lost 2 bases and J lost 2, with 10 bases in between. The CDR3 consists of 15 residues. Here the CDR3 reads CASSFGVPNTGELFF. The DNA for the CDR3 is TGCGCCAGCAGCTTCGGTGTCCCAAACACCGGGGAGCTGTTTTTT.

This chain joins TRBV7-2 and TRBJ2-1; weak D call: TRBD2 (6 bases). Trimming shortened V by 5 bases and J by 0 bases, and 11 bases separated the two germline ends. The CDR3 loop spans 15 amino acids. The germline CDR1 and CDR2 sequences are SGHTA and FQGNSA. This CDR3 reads CASSPASDSYNEQFF. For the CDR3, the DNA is TGTGCCAGCAGCCCCGCTAGCGACTCCTACAATGAGCAGTTCTTC.

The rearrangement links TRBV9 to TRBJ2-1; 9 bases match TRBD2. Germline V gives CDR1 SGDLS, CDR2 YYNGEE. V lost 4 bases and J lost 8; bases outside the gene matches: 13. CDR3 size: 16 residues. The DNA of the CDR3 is TGTGCCAGCAGCCCAACGGGGGGACTAGCTCTGGATGAGCAGTTCTTC. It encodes CASSPTGGLALDEQFF.

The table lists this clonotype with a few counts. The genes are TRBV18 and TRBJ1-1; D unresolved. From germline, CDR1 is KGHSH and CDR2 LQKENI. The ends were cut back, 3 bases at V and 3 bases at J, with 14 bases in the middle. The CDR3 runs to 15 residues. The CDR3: CASSPSISLDTEAFF. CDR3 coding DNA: TGTGCCAGCTCACCGTCGATTTCCCTGGACACTGAAGCTTTCTTT.

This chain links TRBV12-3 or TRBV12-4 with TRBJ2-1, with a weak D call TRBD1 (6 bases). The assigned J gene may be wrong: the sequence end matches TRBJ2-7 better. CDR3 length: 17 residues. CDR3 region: CASSLAPPEDRFYEQYF. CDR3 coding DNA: TGTGCCAGCAGTTTAGCGCCCCCCGAAGACAGGTTCTACGAGCAGTACTTC.

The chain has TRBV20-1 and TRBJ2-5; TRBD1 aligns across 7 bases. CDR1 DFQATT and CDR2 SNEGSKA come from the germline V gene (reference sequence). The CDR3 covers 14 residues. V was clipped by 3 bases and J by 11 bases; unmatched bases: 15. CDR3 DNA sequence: TGCAGTGCTAGGGGGTTAGGGAATGAGGGGGCGCAGTACTTC. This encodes CSARGLGNEGAQYF.

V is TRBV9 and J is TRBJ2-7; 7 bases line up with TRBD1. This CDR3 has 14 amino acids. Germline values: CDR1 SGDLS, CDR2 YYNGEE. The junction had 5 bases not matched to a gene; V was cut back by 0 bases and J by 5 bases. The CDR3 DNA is TGTGCCAGCAGCGTAGAAGACAGGGAGAACGAGCAGTACTTC. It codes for CASSVEDRENEQYF. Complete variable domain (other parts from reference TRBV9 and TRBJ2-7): DSGVTQTPKHLITATGQRVTLRCSPRSGDLSVYWYQQSLDQGLQFLIQYYNGEERAKGNILERFSAQQFPDLHSELNLSSLELGDSALYFCASSVEDRENEQYFGPGTRLTVT.

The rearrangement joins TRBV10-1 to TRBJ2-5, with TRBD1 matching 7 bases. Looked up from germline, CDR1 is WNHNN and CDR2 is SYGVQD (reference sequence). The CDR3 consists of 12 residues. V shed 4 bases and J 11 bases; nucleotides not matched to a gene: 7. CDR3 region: CASSGRGNEQYF. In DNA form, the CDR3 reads TGCGCCAGCAGTGGCAGGGGGAATGAGCAGTACTTC.

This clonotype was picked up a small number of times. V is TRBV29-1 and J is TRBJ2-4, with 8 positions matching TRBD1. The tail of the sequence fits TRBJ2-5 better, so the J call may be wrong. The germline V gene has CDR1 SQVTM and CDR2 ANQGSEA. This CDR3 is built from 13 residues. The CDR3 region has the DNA TGCAGCGCCAATGGACAGGGTGAAGAGACCCAGTACTTC. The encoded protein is CSANGQGEETQYF.

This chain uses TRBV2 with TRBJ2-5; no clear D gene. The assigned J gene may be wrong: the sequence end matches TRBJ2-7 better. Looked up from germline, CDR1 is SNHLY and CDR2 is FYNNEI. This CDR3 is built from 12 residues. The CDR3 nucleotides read TGTGCCAGCAGTGAGGTCGGCGACGAGCAGTACTTC. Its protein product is CASSEVGDEQYF.

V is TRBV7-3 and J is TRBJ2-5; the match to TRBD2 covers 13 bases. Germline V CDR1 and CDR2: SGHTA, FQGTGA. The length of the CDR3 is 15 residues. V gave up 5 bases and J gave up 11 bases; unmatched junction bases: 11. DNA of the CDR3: TGTGCCAGCAGCGTCGGACTAGCGGGAGTGAGTGAGCAGTACTTC. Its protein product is CASSVGLAGVSEQYF.

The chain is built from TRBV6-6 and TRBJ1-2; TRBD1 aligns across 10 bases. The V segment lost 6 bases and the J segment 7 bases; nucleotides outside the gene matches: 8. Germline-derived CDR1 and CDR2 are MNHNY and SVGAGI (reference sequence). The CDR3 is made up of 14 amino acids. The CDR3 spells CASSQTGGSGGYTF. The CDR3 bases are TGTGCCAGCAGCCAGACAGGGGGCAGCGGTGGCTACACCTTC.

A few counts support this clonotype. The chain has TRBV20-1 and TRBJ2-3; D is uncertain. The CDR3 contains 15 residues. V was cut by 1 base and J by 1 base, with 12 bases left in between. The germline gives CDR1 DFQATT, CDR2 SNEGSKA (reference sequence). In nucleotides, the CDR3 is TGCAGTGCTAGAGGGGCCCGGACCCGCACAGATACGCAGTATTTT. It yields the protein CSARGARTRTDTQYF.